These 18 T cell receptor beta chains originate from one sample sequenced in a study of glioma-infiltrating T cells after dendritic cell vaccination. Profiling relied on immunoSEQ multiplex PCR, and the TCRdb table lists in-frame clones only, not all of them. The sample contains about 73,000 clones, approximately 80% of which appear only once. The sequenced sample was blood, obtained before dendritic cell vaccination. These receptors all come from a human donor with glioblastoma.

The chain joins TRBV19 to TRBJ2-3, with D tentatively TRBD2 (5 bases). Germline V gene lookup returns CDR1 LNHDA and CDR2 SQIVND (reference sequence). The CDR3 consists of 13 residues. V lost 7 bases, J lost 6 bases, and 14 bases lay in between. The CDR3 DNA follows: TGTGCCAGTACTAACGGGGATGGGGATACGCAGTATTTT. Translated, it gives CASTNGDGDTQYF.

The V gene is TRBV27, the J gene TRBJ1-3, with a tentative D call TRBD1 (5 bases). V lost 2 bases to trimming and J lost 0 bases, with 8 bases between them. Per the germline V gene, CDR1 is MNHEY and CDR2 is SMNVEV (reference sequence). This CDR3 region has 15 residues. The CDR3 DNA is TGTGCCAGCAGTTTACAGGGTTTCTCTGGAAACACCATATATTTT. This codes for CASSLQGFSGNTIYF.

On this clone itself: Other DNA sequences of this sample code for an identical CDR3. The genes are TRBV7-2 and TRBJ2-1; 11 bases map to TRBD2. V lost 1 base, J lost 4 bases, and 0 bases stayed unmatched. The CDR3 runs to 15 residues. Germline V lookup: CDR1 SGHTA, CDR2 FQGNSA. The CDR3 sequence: CASSLVAGGYNEQFF. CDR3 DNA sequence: TGTGCCAGCAGCTTAGTAGCGGGGGGGTACAATGAGCAGTTCTTC. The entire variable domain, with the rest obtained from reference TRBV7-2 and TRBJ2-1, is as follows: GAGVSQSPSNKVTEKGKDVELRCDPISGHTALYWYRQSLGQGLEFLIYFQGNSAPDKSGLPSDRFSAERTGGSVSTLTIQRTQQEDSAVYLCASSLVAGGYNEQFFGPGTRLTVL.

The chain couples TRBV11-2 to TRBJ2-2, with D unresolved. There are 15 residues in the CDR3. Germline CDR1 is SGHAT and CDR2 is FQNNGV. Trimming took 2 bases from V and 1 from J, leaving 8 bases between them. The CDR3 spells CASSLTPQNTGELFF. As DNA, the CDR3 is TGTGCCAGCAGCTTAACTCCGCAGAACACCGGGGAGCTGTTTTTT.

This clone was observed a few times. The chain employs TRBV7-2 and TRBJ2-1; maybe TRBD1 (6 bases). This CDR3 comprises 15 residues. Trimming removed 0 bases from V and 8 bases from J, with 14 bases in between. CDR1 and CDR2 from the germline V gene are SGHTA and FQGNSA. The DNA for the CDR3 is TGTGCCAGCAGCTTAGCACAGGGCCTAGCCTATGAGCAGTTCTTC. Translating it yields CASSLAQGLAYEQFF.

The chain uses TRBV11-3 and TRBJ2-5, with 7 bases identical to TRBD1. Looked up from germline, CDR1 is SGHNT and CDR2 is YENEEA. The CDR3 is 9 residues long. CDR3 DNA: TGTGTACAGGGGTGGTACCAGTACTTC. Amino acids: CVQGWYQYF.

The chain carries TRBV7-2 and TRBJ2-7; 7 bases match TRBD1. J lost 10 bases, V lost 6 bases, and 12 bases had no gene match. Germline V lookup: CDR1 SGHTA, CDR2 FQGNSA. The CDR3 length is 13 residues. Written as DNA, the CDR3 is TGTGCCAGCAGTGTTCCGGGACAGATTACCCAGTACGTC. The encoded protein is CASSVPGQITQYV.

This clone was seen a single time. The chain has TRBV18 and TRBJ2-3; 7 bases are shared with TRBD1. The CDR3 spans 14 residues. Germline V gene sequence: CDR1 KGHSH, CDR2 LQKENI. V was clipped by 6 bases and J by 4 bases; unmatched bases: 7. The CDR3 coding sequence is TGTGCCAGCTCCACCTCCCAGGGGGCAGATACGCAGTATTTT. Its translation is CASSTSQGADTQYF.

The CDR3 nucleotides read TGCGCCAGCAGCTTCTCCGGGACTAGGGGGGTGGATACGCAGTATTTT. As protein: CASSFSGTRGVDTQYF. This chain uses TRBV5-1 with TRBJ2-3; TRBD2 agrees at 8 bases. Losses at the gene ends were 2 bases for V and 6 bases for J; bases not matched to a gene: 11. CDR1 and CDR2 from the germline V gene are SGHRS and YFSETQ. The CDR3 has 16 residues.

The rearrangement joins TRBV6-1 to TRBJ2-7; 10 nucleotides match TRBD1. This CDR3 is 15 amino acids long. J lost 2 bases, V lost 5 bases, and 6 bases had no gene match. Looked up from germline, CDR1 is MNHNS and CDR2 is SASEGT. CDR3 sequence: CASSPRQGATYEQYF. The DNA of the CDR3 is TGTGCCAGCAGTCCACGACAGGGGGCTACCTACGAGCAGTACTTC.

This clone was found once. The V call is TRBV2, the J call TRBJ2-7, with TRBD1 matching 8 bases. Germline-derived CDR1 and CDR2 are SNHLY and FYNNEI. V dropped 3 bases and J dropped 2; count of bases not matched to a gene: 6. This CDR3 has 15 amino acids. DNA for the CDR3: TGTGCCAGCAGTGACATACAGGGGGAGGCCTACGAGCAGTACTTC. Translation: CASSDIQGEAYEQYF.

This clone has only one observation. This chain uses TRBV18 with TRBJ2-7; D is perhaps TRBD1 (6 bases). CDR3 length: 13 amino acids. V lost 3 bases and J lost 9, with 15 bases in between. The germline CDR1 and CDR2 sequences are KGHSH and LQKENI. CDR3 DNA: TGTGCCAGCTCACCTTTACAGGGATTTGCGCAGTACGTC. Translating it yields CASSPLQGFAQYV.

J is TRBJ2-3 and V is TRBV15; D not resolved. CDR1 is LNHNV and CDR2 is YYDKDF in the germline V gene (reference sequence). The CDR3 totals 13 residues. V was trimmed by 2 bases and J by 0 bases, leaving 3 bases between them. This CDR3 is CATSRSSTDTQYF. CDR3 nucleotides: TGTGCCACCAGCAGATCTAGCACAGATACGCAGTATTTT.

The CDR3 bases are TGTGCCAGCTCACCGTTCGGGTCTAGCTCCTACGAGCAGTACGTC. Translated: CASSPFGSSSYEQYV. The V and J genes are TRBV27 and TRBJ2-7, with D uncertain. CDR3 length equals 15 residues. Germline CDR1 reads MNHEY; CDR2 reads SMNVEV (reference sequence). Trimming cost V 8 bases and J 0 bases, with 17 bases left between them.

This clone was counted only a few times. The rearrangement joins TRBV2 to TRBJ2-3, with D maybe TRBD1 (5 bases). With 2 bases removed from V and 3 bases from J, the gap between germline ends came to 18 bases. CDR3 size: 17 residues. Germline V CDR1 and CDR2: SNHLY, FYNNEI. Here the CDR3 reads CASSETPGRVRTDTQYF. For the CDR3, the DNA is TGTGCCAGCAGTGAAACCCCTGGCAGGGTGAGAACAGATACGCAGTATTTT.

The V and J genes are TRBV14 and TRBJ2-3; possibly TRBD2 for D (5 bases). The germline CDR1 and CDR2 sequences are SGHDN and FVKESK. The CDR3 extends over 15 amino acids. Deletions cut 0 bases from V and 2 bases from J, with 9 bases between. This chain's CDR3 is CASSQDRGFTDTQYF. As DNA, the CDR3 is TGTGCCAGCAGCCAAGACCGCGGGTTCACAGATACGCAGTATTTT.

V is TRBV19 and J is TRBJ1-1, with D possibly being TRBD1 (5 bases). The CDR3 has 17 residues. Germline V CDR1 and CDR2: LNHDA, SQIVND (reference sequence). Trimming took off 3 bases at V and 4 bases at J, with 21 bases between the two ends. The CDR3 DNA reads TGTGCCAGTAGTATCCCAAGTAACGGCAGGGTGGTCACTGAAGCTTTCTTT. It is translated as CASSIPSNGRVVTEAFF.

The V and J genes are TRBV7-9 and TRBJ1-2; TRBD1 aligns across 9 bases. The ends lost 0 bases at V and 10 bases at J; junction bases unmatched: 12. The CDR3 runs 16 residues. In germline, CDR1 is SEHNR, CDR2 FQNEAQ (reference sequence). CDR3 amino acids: CASSLAPRDRDNAYTF. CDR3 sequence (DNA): TGTGCCAGCAGCTTAGCGCCACGGGACAGGGATAACGCCTACACCTTC.